The 27 T cell receptor beta chains presented below share a single source sample, sequenced in a study of blood T cell repertoires in COVID-19. This table comes from immunoSEQ multiplex PCR, and its TCRdb copy is limited to in-frame clones, with some not included. Of roughly 340,000 clones listed, 75% to 90% are singletons. Sequencing was done on a sample of PBMCs or T cells enriched from blood (not recorded which). These receptors all come from a man aged 18 to 30 who had recovered from COVID-19.

V is TRBV10-1 and J is TRBJ2-5; 7 positions agree with TRBD2. Per the germline V gene, CDR1 is WNHNN and CDR2 is SYGVQD (reference sequence). The CDR3 runs 15 residues. With V trimmed by 5 bases and J by 8 bases, 14 bases remained unmatched. CDR3 DNA sequence: TGCGCCAGCAGTCTTTTCGGGGGGTTCCCCAGAACCCAGTACTTC. This codes for CASSLFGGFPRTQYF.

The chain couples TRBV5-4 to TRBJ2-5; TRBD2 matches at 10 bases. The CDR3 has 15 amino acids. Germline-derived CDR1 and CDR2 are SGHNT and YYREEE (reference sequence). With 5 bases clipped from V and 7 bases from J, the junction kept 11 bases outside the gene matches. CDR3 bases: TGTGCCAGCAGGTACGGACTAGCGGAGACTGGGACCCAGTACTTC. Translated: CASRYGLAETGTQYF. Variable domain in full (rest from reference TRBV5-4 and TRBJ2-5): ETGVTQSPTHLIKTRGQQVTLRCSSQSGHNTVSWYQQALGQGPQFIFQYYREEENGRGNFPPRFSGLQFPNYSSELNVNALELDDSALYLCASRYGLAETGTQYFGPGTRLLVL.

The chain recombines TRBV5-1 with TRBJ1-2; D might be TRBD1 (5 bases). Germline values: CDR1 SGHRS, CDR2 YFSETQ. The V gene lost 0 bases and the J gene lost 4 bases, with 13 bases spanning the gap. CDR3 size: 15 residues. The CDR3 sequence is CASSLDGQGAYGYTF. DNA of the CDR3: TGCGCCAGCAGCTTGGACGGGCAAGGGGCCTATGGCTACACCTTC.

The chain links TRBV6-4 to TRBJ1-1, with TRBD1 matching 9 bases. The CDR3 has 15 residues. Trimming took 5 bases from V and 4 from J; bases not matched to a gene: 8. CDR1 MRHNA and CDR2 SNTAGT come from the germline V gene. The CDR3 region has the DNA TGTGCCAGCAGTCTTACAGGGGGCGCAAGCACTGAAGCTTTCTTT. Translating gives CASSLTGGASTEAFF.

This chain joins TRBV5-3 and TRBJ2-7; TRBD1 matches 8 bases. TRBV5-3 is known as an ORF, though its function is uncertain. The ends lost 1 base at V and 0 bases at J; junction bases unmatched: 3. The length of the CDR3 is 15 residues. DNA for the CDR3: TGTGCCAGAAGCTTGCGCACAGGGGGCTCCTACGAGCAGTACTTC. It translates to CARSLRTGGSYEQYF.

This chain uses TRBV7-2 with TRBJ2-1, with a tentative D call TRBD1 (5 bases). The CDR3 runs 16 residues. Trimming took 3 bases from V and 9 from J, leaving 21 bases between them. The germline V gene encodes CDR1 SGHTA and CDR2 FQGNSA. CDR3 residues: CASSLGLGQLRGEQFF. The CDR3, as DNA: TGTGCCAGCAGCTTGGGTCTAGGGCAGCTAAGGGGTGAGCAGTTCTTC.

V gene TRBV5-1 combines with J gene TRBJ1-1; no reliable D call. The ends were cut back, 3 bases at V and 8 bases at J, with 14 bases in the middle. The CDR3 contains 13 residues. Germline V gene sequence: CDR1 SGHRS, CDR2 YFSETQ. The CDR3 nucleotides are TGCGCCAGCAGCTACCCAGGCTCCCAGGAAGCTTTCTTT. Translating gives CASSYPGSQEAFF.

The chain has TRBV7-3 and TRBJ2-3; TRBD1 aligns across 8 bases. This CDR3 contains 15 residues. J lost 4 bases, V lost 2 bases, and 5 bases had no gene match. Germline assignment: CDR1 SGHTA and CDR2 FQGTGA. As DNA, the CDR3 is TGTGCCAGCAGCTTACAGGGGGCCGGTGCAGATACGCAGTATTTT. Translating it yields CASSLQGAGADTQYF.

The chain couples TRBV7-9 to TRBJ1-2; TRBD1 is a possible D gene (5 bases). V dropped 5 bases and J dropped 4 bases, with 11 bases sitting between them. The CDR3 runs to 13 residues. Germline V gene data show CDR1 as SEHNR and CDR2 as FQNEAQ (reference sequence). Here the CDR3 reads CASSADGGYGYTF. For the CDR3, the DNA is TGTGCCAGCAGCGCGGACGGGGGCTATGGCTACACCTTC.

The CDR3 here is CASSQNLRDSKSSGNTIYF. In DNA, the CDR3 is TGCGCCAGCAGCCAAAATCTCCGGGACAGCAAAAGCTCTGGAAACACCATATATTTT. The chain couples TRBV4-1 to TRBJ1-3; TRBD1 matches 7 bases. CDR3 length: 19 amino acids. V shed 2 bases and J 0 bases; nucleotides not matched to a gene: 13. Germline V lookup: CDR1 MGHRA, CDR2 YSYEKL.

The CDR3 nucleotides read TGCAGCGCCGCGACCGGGATGGAGACCCAGTACTTC. Residues: CSAATGMETQYF. V gene TRBV29-1 combines with J gene TRBJ2-5, with D possibly TRBD2 on 5 matching bases. CDR1 and CDR2 from the germline V gene are SQVTM and ANQGSEA. Deletions cut 7 bases from V and 5 bases from J, with 14 bases between. The CDR3 covers 12 residues.

The rearrangement joins TRBV19 to TRBJ2-1, with D maybe TRBD2 (5 bases). This CDR3 comprises 13 residues. The V gene's germline CDR1 is LNHDA and CDR2 SQIVND (reference sequence). V shed 3 bases and J shed 6 bases, with 9 bases lying between them. The CDR3: CASSMVAPNEQFF. The CDR3 coding sequence is TGTGCCAGTAGTATGGTAGCGCCCAATGAGCAGTTCTTC.

This clone was counted a single time. DNA for the CDR3: TGTGCCAGCAGCCCGGGGAGCGGAAAGACCTACGAGCAGTACTTC. Amino acids: CASSPGSGKTYEQYF. The rearrangement uses TRBV11-3 and TRBJ2-7; a possible D gene is TRBD2 (5 bases). Looked up from germline, CDR1 is SGHNT and CDR2 is YENEEA. V was cut by 5 bases and J by 2 bases, with 16 bases left in between. This CDR3 is built from 15 residues.

The chain uses TRBV11-2 and TRBJ2-5; TRBD1 might be the D (6 bases). V was trimmed by 4 bases and J by 2 bases, leaving 11 bases between them. CDR1 and CDR2 from the germline V gene are SGHAT and FQNNGV. CDR3 length: 14 amino acids. The CDR3 coding sequence is TGTGCCAGCAGCTCTGCTCAGGGGCAAGAGACCCAGTACTTC. Translating gives CASSSAQGQETQYF.

CDR3 nucleotides: TGTGCCAGCAGTACGTCCAGGGTTGAAGCTTTCTTT. It codes for CASSTSRVEAFF. J is TRBJ1-1 and V is TRBV28; a weak D match, TRBD1 (5 bases). V lost 5 bases, J lost 7 bases, and 11 bases lay in between. The length of the CDR3 is 12 residues. The germline CDR1 and CDR2 sequences are MDHEN and SYDVKM.

The rearrangement joins TRBV28 to TRBJ1-3; 7 nucleotides agree with TRBD1. The germline V gene has CDR1 MDHEN and CDR2 SYDVKM. V lost 6 bases to trimming and J lost 5 bases; unmatched junction nucleotides: 4. The CDR3 is made up of 13 amino acids. The CDR3 sequence is CASSLTGRNTIYF. CDR3 sequence (DNA): TGTGCCAGCAGCCTGACAGGGAGAAACACCATATATTTT.

J is TRBJ1-5 and V is TRBV18; TRBD1 aligns across 8 bases. V was pared by 6 bases and J by 5 bases, with 9 bases of the junction left unmatched. The CDR3 has 15 amino acids. Germline V lookup: CDR1 KGHSH, CDR2 LQKENI. The CDR3 loop is CASSQNYRGDQPQHF. Here the CDR3 DNA reads TGTGCCAGCTCCCAAAATTACAGGGGGGATCAGCCCCAGCATTTT.

Details on this clone: Its ends do not fully match the called genes, so a read error is possible. The gene calls are TRBV7-3 and TRBJ2-3; the D gene is possibly TRBD1 (5 bases). Germline CDR1 reads SGHTA; CDR2 reads FQGTGA. The CDR3 covers 15 residues. The CDR3 region is CASSFSGLLTDTQYF. DNA of the CDR3: TGTGCCAGCAGCTTCTCAGGGCTACTGACAGATACACAGTATTTT.

The rearrangement links TRBV21-1 to TRBJ1-1; TRBD1 was called by the table and not checked on the DNA. TRBV21-1 corresponds to a pseudogene. CDR3 length equals 16 residues. The CDR3 nucleotides are TGTGCCAGCAGCAAAGAACAGAACTCTCCGAACACTGAAGCTTTCTTT. Translated, it gives CASSKEQNSPNTEAFF.

The chain combines TRBV6-5 with TRBJ1-6; D uncertain. Germline V gene lookup returns CDR1 MNHEY and CDR2 SVGAGI. V dropped 6 bases and J dropped 9 bases, with 12 bases sitting between them. The CDR3 is made up of 13 amino acids. CDR3 nucleotide sequence: TGTGCCAGCAGGTCCCCTTTCAGTTCACCCCTCCACTTT. This encodes CASRSPFSSPLHF.

The chain combines TRBV3-1 (or the pseudogene TRBV3-2) with TRBJ1-1; D perhaps matches TRBD1 (6 bases). Germline loops: CDR1 LGHDT, CDR2 YNNKEL (reference sequence). The CDR3 runs 16 residues. V was trimmed by 1 base and J by 0 bases, leaving 12 bases between them. For the CDR3, the DNA is TGTGCCAGCAGCCAAGGAGGGACAACCCTGAACACTGAAGCTTTCTTT. Its translation is CASSQGGTTLNTEAFF.

Only one count was recorded for this clone. This chain links TRBV9 with TRBJ2-2; D possibly corresponds to TRBD2 (5 bases). The germline V and J ends were trimmed by 2 bases and 7 bases, with 18 bases remaining between them. This CDR3 has 16 residues. CDR1 and CDR2 (germline): SGDLS, YYNGEE. The CDR3 protein is CASSVGGYEGRGELFF. In DNA, the CDR3 is TGTGCCAGCAGCGTGGGTGGTTATGAGGGTCGCGGGGAGCTGTTTTTT.

V and J are TRBV7-2 and TRBJ1-6, with D hard to call. Germline V gives CDR1 SGHTA, CDR2 FQGNSA. The CDR3 extends over 14 amino acids. V was clipped by 2 bases and J by 10 bases, with 12 bases between them. CDR3 sequence: CASSLTRSGSPLHF. The CDR3 DNA reads TGTGCCAGCAGCTTAACGAGGTCTGGATCACCCCTCCACTTT.

The chain combines TRBV19 with TRBJ2-2; maybe TRBD2 (7 bases). V was pared by 7 bases and J by 4 bases, with 13 bases between. Germline CDR1 is LNHDA and CDR2 is SQIVND (reference sequence). This CDR3 is built from 14 residues. CDR3 loop: CASMGEGVTGELFF. The CDR3, as DNA: TGTGCCAGTATGGGGGAGGGGGTCACCGGGGAGCTGTTTTTT.

The chain links TRBV7-3 to TRBJ2-1, with 7 bases fitting TRBD1. Germline CDR1 and CDR2: SGHTA and FQGTGA. Trimming cost V 5 bases and J 0 bases; bases outside gene matches: 19. The CDR3 sequence is 20 residues long. The CDR3 DNA is TGTGCCAGCAGCCCCCTAGGGGGAACAGGACAGGCTAGCTCCTACAATGAGCAGTTCTTC. Amino acid sequence: CASSPLGGTGQASSYNEQFF.

This chain uses TRBV10-3 with TRBJ2-7, with TRBD2 matching over 8 bases. The CDR3 contains 15 residues. Germline CDR1 ENHRY, CDR2 SYGVKD. V lost 0 bases to trimming and J lost 6 bases; unmatched junction nucleotides: 7. CDR3 amino acids: CAISESRSGGSEQYF. The DNA for the CDR3 is TGTGCCATCAGTGAGTCGCGGAGCGGGGGTAGCGAGCAGTACTTC.

The chain employs TRBV5-1 and TRBJ2-5; 8 positions match TRBD2. Germline CDR1 reads SGHRS; CDR2 reads YFSETQ. The CDR3 is 15 residues long. J was trimmed by 1 base and V by 4 bases; bases with no gene match: 6. This chain's CDR3 is CASSTSGGPQETQYF. Here the CDR3 DNA reads TGCGCCAGCAGCACCAGCGGGGGCCCCCAAGAGACCCAGTACTTC.